The sequence of this T cell receptor (beta chain) was determined in a study of T-cell memory formation after mild COVID-19. Looking at the study overall: Across donors, TCR clusters were largely donor specific. General study results and limits: The study found balanced CD4/CD8 in clones contracting day 15 to 85 and a CD4+ lean in later expanders.

TCRdb re-analysed the 5' RACE reads in MiXCR, keeping a single row per CDR3 protein. The sample consists of some 180,000 distinct CDR3 sequences, 10% to 15% of them appearing once. Germline CDR1 and CDR2: SSHAT and FNYEAQ (reference sequence). The CDR3 runs 14 residues. This clonotype was counted ten times or more. Its target is unknown. One junction end disagrees with the germline gene, perhaps due to a read error. The clonotype comes from a man between 18 and 29 years old who had mild COVID-19 (a few samples of this study predate the infection). Cell type and time point are not known. Specimen: PBMCs or a T cell subset sorted from them (not recorded which). The V gene is TRBV7-7, the J gene TRBJ2-1, with 11 nucleotides matching TRBD1. The CDR3 region has the DNA TGTGCTAGCAGCTTAGGGACAGGGGGCAATGAGCAGTTCTTC. It codes for CASSLGTGGNEQFF. The variable domain in full, with the rest retrieved from reference TRBV7-7 and TRBJ2-1, is GAGVSQSPRYKVTKRGQDVTLRCDPISSHATLYWYQQALGQGPEFLTYFNYEAQPDKSGLPSDRFSAERPEGSISTLTIQRTEQRDSAMYRCASSLGTGGNEQFFGPGTRLTVL.